This T cell receptor beta chain was captured by sequencing in a study of identical twins. Only a few counts were recorded for this clonotype. There are 14 residues in the CDR3. Germline V gene sequence: CDR1 DFQATT, CDR2 SNEGSKA (reference sequence). The V and J ends lost 1 base and 7 bases respectively, with 11 bases between them. TCRdb re-called the 5' RACE reads with MiXCR, one entry per CDR3 protein. The sample lists about 690,000 distinct CDR3 sequences, over 20% occurring once. The sample also formed part of further work on T cells expressing NK-cell markers.

This sequence joins TRBV20-1 and TRBJ1-6, with a weak D call TRBD1 (6 bases). The source is a woman aged 18 to 35 in good health. Sequencing was done on a sample of PBMCs. Here the CDR3 reads CSARVGAGNSPLHF. The CDR3 DNA sequence: TGCAGTGCTAGAGTGGGGGCAGGGAATTCACCCCTCCACTTT.